This T cell receptor (beta chain) was captured by sequencing in a study of blood T cell repertoires in COVID-19. Study-level background: Spain, Italy and the United States supplied samples that represented acute and convalescent COVID-19. The analysed material was cDNA or gDNA that came from T cells, B-cell-depleted T cells, or PBMCs.

Germline V lookup: CDR1 SNHLY, CDR2 FYNNEI. V dropped 6 bases and J dropped 0 bases, with 14 bases sitting between them. This CDR3 contains 15 residues. Under the authors' procedure: Researchers report that nucleated cell counts were estimated from reference gene primer amplification. The method was immunoSEQ multiplex PCR; TCRdb's version includes in-frame clones alone and lacks a portion of them. The D gene and trimming were derived from the DNA, and the V and J assignments and clone size from that table. Among around 150,000 clones, roughly 84% were seen once, and the ten largest hold roughly 8.7%. Seattle cases were enrolled at active infection and followed longitudinally.

The rearrangement joins TRBV2 to TRBJ1-1; D might be TRBD1 (5 bases). The source is a man aged 25 to 40 with COVID-19, enrolled during active disease. The specimen was peripheral blood. CDR3 nucleotides: TGTGCCAGCAGAAAGGAGACAGTGATGAACACTGAAGCTTTCTTT. It specifies CASRKETVMNTEAFF. The full variable domain, in which reference TRBV2 and TRBJ1-1 provide the parts outside the CDR3, is EPEVTQTPSHQVTQMGQEVILRCVPISNHLYFYWYRQILGQKVEFLVSFYNNEISEKSEIFDDQFSVERPDGSNFTLKIRSTKLEDSAMYFCASRKETVMNTEAFFGQGTRLTVV.